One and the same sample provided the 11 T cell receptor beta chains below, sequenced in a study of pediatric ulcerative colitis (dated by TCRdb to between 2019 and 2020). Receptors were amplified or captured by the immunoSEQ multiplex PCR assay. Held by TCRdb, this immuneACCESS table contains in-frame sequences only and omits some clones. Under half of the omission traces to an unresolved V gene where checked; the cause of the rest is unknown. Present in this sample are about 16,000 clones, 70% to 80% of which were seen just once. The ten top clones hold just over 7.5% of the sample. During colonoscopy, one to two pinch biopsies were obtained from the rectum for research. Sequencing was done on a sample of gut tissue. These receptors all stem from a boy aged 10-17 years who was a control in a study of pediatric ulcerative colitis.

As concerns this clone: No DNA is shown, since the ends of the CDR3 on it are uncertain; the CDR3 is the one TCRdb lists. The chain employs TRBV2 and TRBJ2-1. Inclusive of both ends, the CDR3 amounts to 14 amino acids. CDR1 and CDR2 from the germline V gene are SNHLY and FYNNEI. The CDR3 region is CASSDFGAGEEQFF.

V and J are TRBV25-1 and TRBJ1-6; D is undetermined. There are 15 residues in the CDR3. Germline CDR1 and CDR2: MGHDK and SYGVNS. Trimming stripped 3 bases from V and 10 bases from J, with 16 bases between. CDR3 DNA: TGTGCCAGCAGTGATTCCGGACGCTTCTTATCACCCCTCCACTTT. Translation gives CASSDSGRFLSPLHF. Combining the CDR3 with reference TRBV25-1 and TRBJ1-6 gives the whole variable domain EADIYQTPRYLVIGTGKKITLECSQTMGHDKMYWYQQDPGMELHLIHYSYGVNSTEKGDLSSESTVSRIRTEHFPLTLESARPSHTSQYLCASSDSGRFLSPLHFGNGTRLTVT.

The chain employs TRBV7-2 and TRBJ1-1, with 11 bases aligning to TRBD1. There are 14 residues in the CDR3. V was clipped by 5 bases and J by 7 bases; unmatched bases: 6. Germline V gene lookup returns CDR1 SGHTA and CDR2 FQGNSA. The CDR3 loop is CASSTTGQGVEAFF. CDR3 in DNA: TGTGCCAGCAGCACCACGGGACAGGGGGTTGAAGCTTTCTTT.

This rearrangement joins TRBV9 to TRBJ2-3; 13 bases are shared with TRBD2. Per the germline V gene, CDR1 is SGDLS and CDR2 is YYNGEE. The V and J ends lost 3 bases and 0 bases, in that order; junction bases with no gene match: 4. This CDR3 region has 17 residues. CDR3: CASSETSGRWSTDTQYF. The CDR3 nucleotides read TGTGCCAGCAGCGAGACTAGCGGGAGGTGGAGCACAGATACGCAGTATTTT.

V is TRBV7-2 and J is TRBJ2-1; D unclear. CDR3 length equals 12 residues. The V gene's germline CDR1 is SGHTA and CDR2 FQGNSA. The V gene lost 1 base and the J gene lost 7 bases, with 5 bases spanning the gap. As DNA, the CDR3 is TGTGCCAGCAGCTTAGGCCGAAATGAGCAGTTCTTC. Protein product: CASSLGRNEQFF. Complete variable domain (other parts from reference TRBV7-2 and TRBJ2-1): GAGVSQSPSNKVTEKGKDVELRCDPISGHTALYWYRQSLGQGLEFLIYFQGNSAPDKSGLPSDRFSAERTGGSVSTLTIQRTQQEDSAVYLCASSLGRNEQFFGPGTRLTVL.

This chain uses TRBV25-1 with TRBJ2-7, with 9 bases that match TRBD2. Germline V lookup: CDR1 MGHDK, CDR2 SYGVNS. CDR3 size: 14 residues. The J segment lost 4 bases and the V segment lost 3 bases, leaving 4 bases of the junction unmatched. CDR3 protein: CASSDSGGRYEQYF. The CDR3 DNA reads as TGTGCCAGCAGTGATAGCGGGGGCAGGTACGAGCAGTACTTC.

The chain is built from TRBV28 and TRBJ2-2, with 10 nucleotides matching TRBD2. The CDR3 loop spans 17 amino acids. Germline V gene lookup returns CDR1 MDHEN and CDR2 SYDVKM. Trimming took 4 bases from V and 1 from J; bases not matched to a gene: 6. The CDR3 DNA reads TGTGCCAGCAGTTCGCGGACTAGCGGAATGAACACCGGGGAGCTGTTTTTT. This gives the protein CASSSRTSGMNTGELFF.

CDR3 in amino acids: CASSRQSGVTGELFF. CDR3 bases: TGTGCCAGTAGTAGACAGAGCGGAGTCACCGGGGAGCTGTTTTTT. The chain has TRBV19 and TRBJ2-2; D is possibly TRBD1 or TRBD2 (5 bases each). The germline gives CDR1 LNHDA, CDR2 SQIVND (reference sequence). Trimming took off 4 bases at V and 4 bases at J, with 13 bases between the two ends. The CDR3 has 15 residues.

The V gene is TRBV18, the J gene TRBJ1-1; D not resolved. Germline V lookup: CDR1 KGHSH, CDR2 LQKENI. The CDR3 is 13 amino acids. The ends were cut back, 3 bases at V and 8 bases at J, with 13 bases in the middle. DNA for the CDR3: TGTGCCAGCTCACCTCAACTTTCTACCGAAGCTTTCTTT. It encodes CASSPQLSTEAFF.

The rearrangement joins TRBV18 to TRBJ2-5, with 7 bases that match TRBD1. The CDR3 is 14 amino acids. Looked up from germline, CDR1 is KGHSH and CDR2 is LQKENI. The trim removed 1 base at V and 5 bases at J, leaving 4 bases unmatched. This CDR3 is CASSPQGAMETQYF. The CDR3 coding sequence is TGTGCCAGCTCACCACAGGGGGCCATGGAGACCCAGTACTTC.

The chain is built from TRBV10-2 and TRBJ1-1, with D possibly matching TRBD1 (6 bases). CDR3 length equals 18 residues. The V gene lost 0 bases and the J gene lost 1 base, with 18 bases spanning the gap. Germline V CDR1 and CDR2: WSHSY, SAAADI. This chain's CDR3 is CASSESKDAGHPNTEAFF. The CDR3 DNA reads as TGCGCCAGCAGTGAGTCAAAAGATGCGGGACACCCGAACACTGAAGCTTTCTTT.